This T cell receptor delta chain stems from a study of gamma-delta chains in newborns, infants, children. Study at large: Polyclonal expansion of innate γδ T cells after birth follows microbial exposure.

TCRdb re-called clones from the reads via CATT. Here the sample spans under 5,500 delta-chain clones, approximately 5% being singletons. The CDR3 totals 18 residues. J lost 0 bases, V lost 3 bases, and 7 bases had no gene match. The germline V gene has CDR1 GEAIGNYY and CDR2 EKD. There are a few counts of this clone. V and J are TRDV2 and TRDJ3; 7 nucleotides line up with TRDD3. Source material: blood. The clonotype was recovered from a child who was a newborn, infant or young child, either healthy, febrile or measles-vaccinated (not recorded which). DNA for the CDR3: TGTGCCTGTGACGTGCTGGGGGCCTCCTCCTGGGACACCCGACAGATGTTTTTC. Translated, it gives CACDVLGASSWDTRQMFF.